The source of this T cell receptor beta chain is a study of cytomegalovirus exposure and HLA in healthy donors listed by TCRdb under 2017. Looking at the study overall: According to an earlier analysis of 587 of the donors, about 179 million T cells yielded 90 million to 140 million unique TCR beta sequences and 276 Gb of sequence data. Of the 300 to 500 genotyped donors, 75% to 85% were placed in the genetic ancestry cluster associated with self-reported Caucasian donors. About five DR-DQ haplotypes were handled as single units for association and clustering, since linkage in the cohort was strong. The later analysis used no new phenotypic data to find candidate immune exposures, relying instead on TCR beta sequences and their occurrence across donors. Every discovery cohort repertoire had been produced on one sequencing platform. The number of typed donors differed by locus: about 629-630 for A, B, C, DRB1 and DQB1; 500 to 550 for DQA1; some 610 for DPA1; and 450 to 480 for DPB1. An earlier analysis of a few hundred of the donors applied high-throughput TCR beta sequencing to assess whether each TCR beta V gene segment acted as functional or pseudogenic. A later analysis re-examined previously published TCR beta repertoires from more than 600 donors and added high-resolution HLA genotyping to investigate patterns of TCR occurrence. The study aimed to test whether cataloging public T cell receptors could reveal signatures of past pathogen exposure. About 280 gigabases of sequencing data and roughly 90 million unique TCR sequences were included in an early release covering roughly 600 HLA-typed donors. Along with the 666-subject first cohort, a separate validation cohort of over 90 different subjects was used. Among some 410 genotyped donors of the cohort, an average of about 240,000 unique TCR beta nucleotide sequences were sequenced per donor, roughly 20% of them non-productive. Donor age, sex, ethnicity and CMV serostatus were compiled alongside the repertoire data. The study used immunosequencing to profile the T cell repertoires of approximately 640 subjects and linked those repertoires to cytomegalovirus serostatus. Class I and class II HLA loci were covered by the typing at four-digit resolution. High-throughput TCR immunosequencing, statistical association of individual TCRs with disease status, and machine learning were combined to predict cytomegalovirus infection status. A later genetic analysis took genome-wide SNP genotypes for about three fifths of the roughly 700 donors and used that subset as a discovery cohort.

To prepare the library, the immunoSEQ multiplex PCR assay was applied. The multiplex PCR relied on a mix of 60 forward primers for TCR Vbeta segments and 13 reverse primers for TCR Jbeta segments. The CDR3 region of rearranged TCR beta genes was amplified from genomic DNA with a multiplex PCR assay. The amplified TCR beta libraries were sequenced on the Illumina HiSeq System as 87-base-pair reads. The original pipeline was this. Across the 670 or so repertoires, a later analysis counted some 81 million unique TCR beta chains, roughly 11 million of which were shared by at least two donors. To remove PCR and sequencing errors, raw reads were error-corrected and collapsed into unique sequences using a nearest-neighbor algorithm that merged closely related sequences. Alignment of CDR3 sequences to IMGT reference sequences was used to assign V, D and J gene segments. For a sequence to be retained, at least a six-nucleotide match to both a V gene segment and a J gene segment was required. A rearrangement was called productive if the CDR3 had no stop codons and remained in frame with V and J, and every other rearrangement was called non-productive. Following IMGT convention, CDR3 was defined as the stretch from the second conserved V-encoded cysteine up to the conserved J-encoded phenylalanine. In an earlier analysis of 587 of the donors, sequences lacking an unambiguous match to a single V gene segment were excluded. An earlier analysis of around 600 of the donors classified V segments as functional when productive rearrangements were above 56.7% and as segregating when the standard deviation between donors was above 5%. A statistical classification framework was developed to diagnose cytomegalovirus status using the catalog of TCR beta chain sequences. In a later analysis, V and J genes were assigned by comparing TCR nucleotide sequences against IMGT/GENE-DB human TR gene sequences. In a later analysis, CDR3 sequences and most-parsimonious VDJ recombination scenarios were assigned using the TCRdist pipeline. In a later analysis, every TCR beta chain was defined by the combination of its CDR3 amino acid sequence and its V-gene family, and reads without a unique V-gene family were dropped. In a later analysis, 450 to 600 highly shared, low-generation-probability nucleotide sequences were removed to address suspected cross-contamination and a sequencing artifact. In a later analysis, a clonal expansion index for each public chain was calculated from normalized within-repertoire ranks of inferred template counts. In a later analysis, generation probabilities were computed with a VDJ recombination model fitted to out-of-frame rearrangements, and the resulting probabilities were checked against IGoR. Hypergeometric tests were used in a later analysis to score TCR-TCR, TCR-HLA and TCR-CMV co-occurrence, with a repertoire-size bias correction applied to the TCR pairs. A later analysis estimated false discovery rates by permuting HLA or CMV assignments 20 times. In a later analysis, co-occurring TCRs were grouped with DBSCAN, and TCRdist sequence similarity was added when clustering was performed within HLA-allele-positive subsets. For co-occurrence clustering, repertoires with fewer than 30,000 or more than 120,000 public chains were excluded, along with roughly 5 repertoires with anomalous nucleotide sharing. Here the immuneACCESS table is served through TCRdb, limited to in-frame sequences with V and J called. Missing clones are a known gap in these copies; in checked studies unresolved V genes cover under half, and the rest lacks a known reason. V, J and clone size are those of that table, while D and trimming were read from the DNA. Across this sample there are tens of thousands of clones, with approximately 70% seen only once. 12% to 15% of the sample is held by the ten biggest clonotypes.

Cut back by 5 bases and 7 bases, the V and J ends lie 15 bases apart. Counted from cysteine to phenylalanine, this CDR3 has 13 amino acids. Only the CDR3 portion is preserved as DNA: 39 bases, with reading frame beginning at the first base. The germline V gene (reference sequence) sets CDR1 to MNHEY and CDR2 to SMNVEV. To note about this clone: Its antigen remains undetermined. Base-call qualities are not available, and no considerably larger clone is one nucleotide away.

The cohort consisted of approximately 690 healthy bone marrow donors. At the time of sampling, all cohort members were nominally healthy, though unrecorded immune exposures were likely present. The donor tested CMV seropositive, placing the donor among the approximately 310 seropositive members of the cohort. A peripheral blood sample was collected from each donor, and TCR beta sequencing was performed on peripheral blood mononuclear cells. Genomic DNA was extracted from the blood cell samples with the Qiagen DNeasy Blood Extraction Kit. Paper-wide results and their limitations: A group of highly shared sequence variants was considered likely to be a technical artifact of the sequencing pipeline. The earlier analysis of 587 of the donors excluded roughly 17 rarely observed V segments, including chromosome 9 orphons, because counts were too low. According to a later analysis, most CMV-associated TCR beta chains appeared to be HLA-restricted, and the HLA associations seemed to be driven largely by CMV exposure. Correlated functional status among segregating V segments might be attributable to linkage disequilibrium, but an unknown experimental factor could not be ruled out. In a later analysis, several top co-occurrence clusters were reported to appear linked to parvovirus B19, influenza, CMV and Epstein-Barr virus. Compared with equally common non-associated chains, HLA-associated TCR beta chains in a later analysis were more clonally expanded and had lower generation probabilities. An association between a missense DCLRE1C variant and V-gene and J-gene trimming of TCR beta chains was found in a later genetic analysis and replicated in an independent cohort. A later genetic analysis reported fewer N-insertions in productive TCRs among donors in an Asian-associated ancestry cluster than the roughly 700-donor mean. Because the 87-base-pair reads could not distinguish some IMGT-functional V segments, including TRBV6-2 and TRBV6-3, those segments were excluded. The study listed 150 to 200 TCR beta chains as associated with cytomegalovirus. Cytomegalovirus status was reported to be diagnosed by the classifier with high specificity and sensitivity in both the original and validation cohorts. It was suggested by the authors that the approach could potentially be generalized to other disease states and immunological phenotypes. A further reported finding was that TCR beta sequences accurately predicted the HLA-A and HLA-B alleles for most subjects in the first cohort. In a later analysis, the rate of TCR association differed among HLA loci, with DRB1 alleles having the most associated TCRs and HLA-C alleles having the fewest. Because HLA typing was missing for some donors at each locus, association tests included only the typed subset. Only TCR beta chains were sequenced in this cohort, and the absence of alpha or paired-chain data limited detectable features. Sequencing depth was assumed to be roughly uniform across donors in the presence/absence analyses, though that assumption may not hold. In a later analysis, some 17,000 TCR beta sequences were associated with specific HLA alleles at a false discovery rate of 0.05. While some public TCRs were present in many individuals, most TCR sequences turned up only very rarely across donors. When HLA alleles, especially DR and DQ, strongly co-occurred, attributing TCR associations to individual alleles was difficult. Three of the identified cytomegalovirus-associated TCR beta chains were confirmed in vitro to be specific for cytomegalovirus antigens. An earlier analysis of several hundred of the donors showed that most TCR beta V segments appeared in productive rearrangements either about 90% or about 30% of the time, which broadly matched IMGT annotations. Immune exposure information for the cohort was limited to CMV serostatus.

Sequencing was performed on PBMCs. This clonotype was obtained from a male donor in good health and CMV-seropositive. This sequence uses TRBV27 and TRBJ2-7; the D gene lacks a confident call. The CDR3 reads CASSTLYPGEQYF. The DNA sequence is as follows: TGTGCCAGCAGTACCCTATACCCCGGGGAGCAGTACTTC.